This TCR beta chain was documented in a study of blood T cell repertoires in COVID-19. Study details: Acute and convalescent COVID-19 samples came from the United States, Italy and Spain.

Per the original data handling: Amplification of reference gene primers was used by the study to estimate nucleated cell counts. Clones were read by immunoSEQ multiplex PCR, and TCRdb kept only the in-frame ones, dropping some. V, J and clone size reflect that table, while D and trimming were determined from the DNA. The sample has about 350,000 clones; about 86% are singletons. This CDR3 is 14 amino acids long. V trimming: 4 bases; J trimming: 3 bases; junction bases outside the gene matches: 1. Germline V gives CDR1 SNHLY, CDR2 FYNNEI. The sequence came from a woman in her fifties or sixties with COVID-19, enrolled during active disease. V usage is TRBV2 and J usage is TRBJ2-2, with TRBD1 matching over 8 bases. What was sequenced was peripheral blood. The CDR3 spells CASSVGQDTGELFF. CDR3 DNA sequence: TGTGCCAGCAGTGTGGGACAGGACACCGGGGAGCTGTTTTTT.